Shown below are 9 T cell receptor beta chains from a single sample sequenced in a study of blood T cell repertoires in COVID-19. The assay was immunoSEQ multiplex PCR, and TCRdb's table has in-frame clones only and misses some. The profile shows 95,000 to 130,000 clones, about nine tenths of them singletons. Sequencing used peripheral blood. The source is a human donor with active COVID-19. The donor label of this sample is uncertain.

The CDR3 loop reads CASSLALGQGFGNTIYF. The CDR3 region has the DNA TGTGCCAGCAGCTTAGCGCTGGGGCAGGGATTTGGAAACACCATATATTTT. The chain combines TRBV7-2 with TRBJ1-3, with a possible D match to TRBD1 (5 bases). Germline assignment: CDR1 SGHTA and CDR2 FQGNSA. This CDR3 has 17 amino acids. With 0 bases removed from V and 3 bases from J, the gap between germline ends came to 15 bases.

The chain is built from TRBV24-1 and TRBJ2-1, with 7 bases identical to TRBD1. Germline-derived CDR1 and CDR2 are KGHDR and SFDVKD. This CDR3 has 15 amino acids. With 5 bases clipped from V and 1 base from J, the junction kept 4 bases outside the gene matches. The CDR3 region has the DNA TGTGCCACCAGTGCCCCAGGGGGTTCCTACAATGAGCAGTTCTTC. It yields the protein CATSAPGGSYNEQFF.

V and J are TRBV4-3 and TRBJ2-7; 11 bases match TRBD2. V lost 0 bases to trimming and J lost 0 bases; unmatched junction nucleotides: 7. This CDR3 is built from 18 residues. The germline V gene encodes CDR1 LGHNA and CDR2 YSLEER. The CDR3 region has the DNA TGCGCCAGCAGCCAAGAAGCTGTACTAGCGGGAGACTCCTACGAGCAGTACTTC. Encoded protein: CASSQEAVLAGDSYEQYF.

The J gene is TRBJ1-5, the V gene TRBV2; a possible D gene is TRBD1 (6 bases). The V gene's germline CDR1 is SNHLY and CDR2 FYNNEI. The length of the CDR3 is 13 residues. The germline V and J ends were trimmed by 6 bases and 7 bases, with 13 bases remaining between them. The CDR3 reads CASRAGAVQPQHF. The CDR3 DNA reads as TGTGCCAGCAGGGCAGGGGCCGTCCAGCCCCAGCATTTT.

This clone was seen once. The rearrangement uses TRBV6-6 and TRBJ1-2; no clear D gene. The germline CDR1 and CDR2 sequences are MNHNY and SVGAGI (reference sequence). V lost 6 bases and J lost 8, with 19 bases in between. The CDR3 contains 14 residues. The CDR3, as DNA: TGTGCCAGCAGAAATCCTTCGTCGGTAGCGGGCTACACCTTC. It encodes CASRNPSSVAGYTF.

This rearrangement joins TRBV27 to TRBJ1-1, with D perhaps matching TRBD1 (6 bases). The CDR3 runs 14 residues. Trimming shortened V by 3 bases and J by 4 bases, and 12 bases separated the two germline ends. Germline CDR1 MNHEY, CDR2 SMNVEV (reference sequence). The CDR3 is CASSFQGRATEAFF. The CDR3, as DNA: TGTGCCAGCAGTTTTCAGGGGAGGGCCACTGAAGCTTTCTTT.

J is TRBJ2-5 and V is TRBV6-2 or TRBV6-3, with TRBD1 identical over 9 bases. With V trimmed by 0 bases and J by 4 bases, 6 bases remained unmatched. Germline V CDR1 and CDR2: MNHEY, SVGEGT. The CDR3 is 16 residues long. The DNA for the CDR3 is TGTGCCAGCAGTTACTCGAAAGGGACAGGGCGAGAGACCCAGTACTTC. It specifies CASSYSKGTGRETQYF.

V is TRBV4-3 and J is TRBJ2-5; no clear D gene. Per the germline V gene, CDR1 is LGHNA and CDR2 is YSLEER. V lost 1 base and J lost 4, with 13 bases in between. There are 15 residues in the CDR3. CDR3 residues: CASSQVGSGRETQYF. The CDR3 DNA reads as TGCGCCAGCAGCCAAGTTGGAAGTGGGCGAGAGACCCAGTACTTC.

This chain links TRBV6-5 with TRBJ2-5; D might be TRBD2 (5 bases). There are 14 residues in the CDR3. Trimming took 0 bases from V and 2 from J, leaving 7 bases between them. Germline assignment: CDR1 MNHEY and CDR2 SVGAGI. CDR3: CASSYSPGQETQYF. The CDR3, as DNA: TGTGCCAGCAGTTACTCGCCGGGGCAAGAGACCCAGTACTTC.